This record covers a single TCR beta chain. This sample stems from a study of blood T cell repertoires in COVID-19. Study summary: PBMCs, B-cell-depleted T cells, or T cells provided the cDNA or gDNA that made up the material.

Everyone who took part was roughly 18 to 89 years old, and they came from about two dozen US areas. The method was immunoSEQ multiplex PCR; TCRdb's version includes in-frame clones alone and lacks a portion of them. The sample holds 400,000 or so clones, roughly 86% seen once. This clonotype was obtained from a man aged 40-49 years in a cohort exposed to, infected with or recovered from COVID-19 (not recorded which). The sample taken for sequencing was PBMCs or T cells enriched from blood (not recorded which).

CDR3 nucleotide sequence: TGTGCCAGCAGCCCTCCGGGACAGAACTATGGCTACACCTTC. It yields the protein CASSPPGQNYGYTF. The J gene is TRBJ1-2, the V gene TRBV5-8; 7 nucleotides match TRBD1. The length of the CDR3 is 14 residues. Germline CDR1 SGHTS, CDR2 YDEGEE. J gave up 2 bases and V 4 bases, and 5 bases lay outside the gene matches. The full variable domain, in which reference TRBV5-8 and TRBJ1-2 provide the parts outside the CDR3, is EAGVTQSPTHLIKTRGQQATLRCSPISGHTSVYWYQQALGLGLQFLLWYDEGEERNRGNFPPRFSGRQFPNYSSELNVNALELEDSALYLCASSPPGQNYGYTFGSGTRLTVV.